A selection of T cell receptor beta chains follows, all from one sample in a study of blood T cell repertoires in COVID-19. This table comes from immunoSEQ multiplex PCR, and its TCRdb copy is limited to in-frame clones, with some not included. The table has under 350,000 clones, over 85% seen once. Sequencing was carried out using PBMCs or T cells enriched from blood (not recorded which). These receptors were collected from a woman aged 60-75 years who had recovered from COVID-19. CDR3s include the opening cysteine and the closing phenylalanine or tryptophan. D genes are given only for firm matches. Not all rows give a size; the values are once, few, many and, for expanded clones, a class.

j_call | v_call | clone_size | d_call | cdr3_nt | cdr3_aa
TRBJ1-5 | TRBV4-1 | NA | NA | TGCGCCAGCAGCCCCTCCCCGGCAGAGGTAAATCAGCCCCAGCATTTT | CASSPSPAEVNQPQHF
TRBJ2-2 | TRBV18 | once | NA | TGTGCCAGCTCACGGGTAGACCTTAGGACAGCCAACACCGGGGAGCTGTTTTTT | CASSRVDLRTANTGELFF
TRBJ1-1 | TRBV10-3 | NA | NA | TGTGCCATCAGTGAGAGAGAATTCAACACTGAAGCTTTCTTT | CAISEREFNTEAFF
TRBJ2-5 | TRBV5-6 | NA | TRBD2 | TGTGCCAGCAGCTTAGACCCAGCGGGAGGGGAGACCCAGTACTTC | CASSLDPAGGETQYF
TRBJ2-3 | TRBV5-1 | NA | NA | TGCGCCAGCAGCTTGGCACAGGGCACAGATACGCAGTATTTT | CASSLAQGTDTQYF
TRBJ2-1 | TRBV19 | NA | TRBD2 | TGTGCCAGTAGTAGGACTAGCGGGATCAATGAGCAGTTCTTC | CASSRTSGINEQFF
TRBJ2-1 | TRBV29-1 | NA | TRBD2 | TGCAGCGTTGATCCCTGGACTAGCGGGGGGGGCGATGAGCAGTTCTTC | CSVDPWTSGGGDEQFF
TRBJ1-4 | TRBV4-1 | NA | NA | TGCGCCAGCAGCCTATCTTCTGGGAGAACTAATGAAAAACTGTTTTTT | CASSLSSGRTNEKLFF
TRBJ1-1 | TRBV28 | NA | NA | TGTGCCAGCAGTTTATTATATCAGGCCGGTGGAGCTTTCTTT | CASSLLYQAGGAFF
TRBJ2-1 | TRBV19 | NA | TRBD2 | TGTGCCAGTAGACCAAGCGGGACTACCTACAATGAGCAGTTCTTC | CASRPSGTTYNEQFF
TRBJ2-2 | TRBV9 | NA | TRBD2 | TGTGCCAGCAGCCTGGGACTAGCGGGATCGAGCGGGGAGCTGTTTTTT | CASSLGLAGSSGELFF
TRBJ2-2 | TRBV5-1 | few | TRBD1 | TGCGCCAGCAGCCCTGGACAGGGCGCCGGGGAGCTGTTTTTT | CASSPGQGAGELFF
TRBJ2-1 | TRBV29-1 | few | TRBD2 | TGCAGCGTTGACAACGGCGGGGGAGTGGAATTCTTC | CSVDNGGGVEFF
TRBJ1-4 | TRBV15 | NA | TRBD1 | TGTGCCACCAGCAGAGAAGGGACAGCCGAAAAACTGTTTTTT | CATSREGTAEKLFF
TRBJ2-5 | TRBV11-3 | NA | TRBD1 | TGTGCCAGCAGCTTTTATGGGCCGGGGACAGGGAGAGAGACCCAGTACTTC | CASSFYGPGTGRETQYF
TRBJ1-5 | TRBV28 | NA | NA | TGTGCCAGCAGTTTTAGGGGCAGAATCGATCAGCCCCAGCATTTT | CASSFRGRIDQPQHF
TRBJ2-7 | TRBV30 | NA | TRBD1 | TGTGCCTGGAGTGGCTGGGACAGGGTCGAGTACGAGCAGTACTTC | CAWSGWDRVEYEQYF
TRBJ1-5 | TRBV10-3 | NA | NA | TGTGCCATCAGTGAGTCACAAGGGGGCAATCAGCCCCAGCATTTT | CAISESQGGNQPQHF
TRBJ1-5 | TRBV30 | NA | NA | TGTGCCTGGAGTTCACGGGTTAGAGAGCCCCAGCATTTT | CAWSSRVREPQHF
TRBJ2-3 | TRBV12-3/TRBV12-4 | NA | NA | TGTGCCAGCAGACCCATGGGGGGAGATACGCAGTATTTT | CASRPMGGDTQYF
TRBJ2-1 | TRBV7-6 | NA | TRBD2 | TGTGCCAGCAGCTTAGCGCTAGCGGGGGGGCGGTTGGACAATGAGCAGTTCTTC | CASSLALAGGRLDNEQFF
TRBJ1-6 | TRBV7-8 | NA | NA | TGTGCCAGCAGTTCCCGCGTAGGGGCCTCCTATAATTCACCCCTCCACTTT | CASSSRVGASYNSPLHF
TRBJ2-7 | TRBV10-3 | NA | NA | TGTGCCATCAGTGAGTCCTTTGGGCTGGCTGCCTACGAGCAGTACTTC | CAISESFGLAAYEQYF
TRBJ2-1 | TRBV10-1 | NA | NA | TGCGCCAGCCAGGGTGGGCCCTACAATGAGCAGTTCTTC | CASQGGPYNEQFF
TRBJ1-2 | TRBV27 | NA | TRBD1 | TGTGCCAGCAGTTCAGGGGACAGGGGATACTCCGGCTACACCTTC | CASSSGDRGYSGYTF
TRBJ2-7 | TRBV25-1 | NA | TRBD2 | TGTGCCAGCAGGAGCCCCCGGGAGCGGGAGGGCCTCTACGAGCAGTACTTC | CASRSPREREGLYEQYF
TRBJ2-1 | TRBV6-5 | once | TRBD2 | TGTGCCAGCAGGGCTAGCGGGGCCAAATACAATGAGCAGTTCTTC | CASRASGAKYNEQFF
TRBJ1-2 | TRBV12-2 | once | NA | TGTGCAAGTCGCCCTAGTGGGGGGTTGGGGGTCCGCTATGGCTACACCTTC | CASRPSGGLGVRYGYTF
TRBJ1-4 | TRBV7-9 | NA | NA | TGTGCCAGCAGTGACGGGAATGAAAAACTGTTTTTT | CASSDGNEKLFF
TRBJ1-2 | TRBV18 | NA | TRBD1 | TGTGCCAGCTCACCGGGACAGGGATTTAACTATGGCTACACCTTC | CASSPGQGFNYGYTF
TRBJ1-1 | TRBV5-4 | NA | TRBD1 | TGTGCCAGCAGCCCAGGGACAGGGAGAGCGTACACTGAAGCTTTCTTT | CASSPGTGRAYTEAFF
TRBJ1-2 | TRBV6-5 | few | TRBD1 | TGTGCCAGCAGTTACTCGACAGGAACAGGGGGTTATGGCTACACCTTC | CASSYSTGTGGYGYTF
TRBJ1-4 | TRBV29-1 | NA | NA | TGCAGCGTGATGGGGCCCCATGAAAAACTGTTTTTT | CSVMGPHEKLFF
TRBJ2-4 | TRBV5-1 | NA | TRBD2 | TGCGCCAGCAGCCTCGGACTAGCGTCTCCGAACATTCAGTACTTC | CASSLGLASPNIQYF
TRBJ1-1 | TRBV20-1 | NA | TRBD1 | TGCAGTGCTAGTGCAGGGGGCGCGGGAGCTGAAGCTTTCTTT | CSASAGGAGAEAFF
TRBJ2-7 | TRBV11-2 | NA | TRBD2 | TGTGCCAGCAGCCCACCGGGGGGGGATCGGAACGAGCAGTACTTC | CASSPPGGDRNEQYF